This T cell receptor (beta chain) emerged from a study of blood T cell repertoires in COVID-19. On the study more broadly: The analysed material was cDNA or gDNA that came from T cells, B-cell-depleted T cells, or PBMCs.

CDR3 length: 15 amino acids. CDR1 SGDLS and CDR2 YYNGEE come from the germline V gene. Between the trimmed V and J ends, which lost 0 bases and 4 bases, there was a span of 11 bases. Produced via immunoSEQ multiplex PCR; TCRdb's table is partial and in-frame only. The sample shows tens of thousands of clones, under 85% of them seen only once. This receptor was identified in a man aged 35 to 55 with acute or convalescent COVID-19. The genes are TRBV9 and TRBJ2-1; D not certain. The specimen was peripheral blood. For the CDR3, the DNA is TGTGCCAGCAGCGTAGGTTCCGGAGAATACAATGAGCAGTTCTTC. Protein sequence: CASSVGSGEYNEQFF. The complete variable domain, with remaining parts taken from reference TRBV9 and TRBJ2-1, reads DSGVTQTPKHLITATGQRVTLRCSPRSGDLSVYWYQQSLDQGLQFLIQYYNGEERAKGNILERFSAQQFPDLHSELNLSSLELGDSALYFCASSVGSGEYNEQFFGPGTRLTVL.